The 18 T cell receptor beta chains below all came from one sample that was sequenced in a study of blood T cell repertoires in COVID-19. Measured with immunoSEQ multiplex PCR; TCRdb has only the in-frame clones, and not every one. The profile shows approximately 120,000 clones, 85% of them singletons. Sequencing was performed on peripheral blood. The origin of the receptors is a woman aged 80 or over with acute or convalescent COVID-19.

V is TRBV19 and J is TRBJ1-2; D might be TRBD1 (6 bases). The germline CDR1 and CDR2 sequences are LNHDA and SQIVND (reference sequence). V lost 1 base, J lost 5 bases, and 17 bases lay in between. The CDR3 extends over 16 amino acids. The CDR3 DNA follows: TGTGCCAGTAGTATAGGAGGGGGTCAAAACGGGTATGGCTACACCTTC. Its translation is CASSIGGGQNGYGYTF.

The rearrangement uses TRBV5-1 and TRBJ1-1; D might be TRBD1 (6 bases). The V gene lost 0 bases and the J gene lost 1 base, with 10 bases spanning the gap. Germline values: CDR1 SGHRS, CDR2 YFSETQ. The CDR3 totals 15 residues. The CDR3 nucleotides are TGCGCCAGCAGCTTGGGGGGGCAGCGGAACACTGAAGCTTTCTTT. As protein: CASSLGGQRNTEAFF.

The chain recombines TRBV11-3 with TRBJ1-1, with 7 bases aligning to TRBD1. Germline trimming cut 5 bases from V and 0 bases from J; bases unmatched to any gene: 3. The CDR3 contains 14 residues. The V gene's germline CDR1 is SGHNT and CDR2 YENEEA. The CDR3 DNA reads as TGTGCCAGCAGCCCAGGGGGGTTGAACACTGAAGCTTTCTTT. Encoded protein: CASSPGGLNTEAFF.

The chain carries TRBV5-1 and TRBJ1-2; TRBD1 agrees at 9 bases. The trim removed 0 bases at V and 4 bases at J, leaving 13 bases unmatched. Per germline, CDR1 SGHRS and CDR2 YFSETQ. CDR3 length equals 18 residues. This CDR3 is CASSLAGGTGPAAYGYTF. In nucleotides, the CDR3 is TGCGCCAGCAGCTTGGCCGGGGGGACAGGGCCCGCCGCCTATGGCTACACCTTC.

V is TRBV5-4 and J is TRBJ2-1, with a possible D match to TRBD2 (6 bases). The CDR3 contains 15 residues. Germline V CDR1 and CDR2: SGHNT, YYREEE (reference sequence). Trimming left V 0 bases short and J 8 bases short, with 15 bases between. The CDR3 loop is CASSLAVGGVDEQFF. In DNA form, the CDR3 reads TGTGCCAGCAGCTTGGCCGTAGGCGGGGTTGATGAGCAGTTCTTC.

The V gene is TRBV27, the J gene TRBJ1-1; D possibly corresponds to TRBD1 (6 bases). This CDR3 has 15 residues. Germline V gene lookup returns CDR1 MNHEY and CDR2 SMNVEV (reference sequence). V was clipped by 5 bases and J by 10 bases, with 23 bases between them. CDR3: CASSQEGGFPLLAFF. The CDR3 DNA follows: TGTGCCAGCAGTCAAGAGGGGGGGTTCCCCCTTCTAGCTTTCTTT.

This sequence joins TRBV9 and TRBJ1-3; D unclear. This CDR3 is 16 amino acids long. Germline CDR1 SGDLS, CDR2 YYNGEE. V lost 0 bases, J lost 0 bases, and 10 bases lay in between. The CDR3 loop is CASSVGLRGSGNTIYF. The CDR3 DNA reads TGTGCCAGCAGCGTAGGGCTCCGGGGCTCTGGAAACACCATATATTTT.

The rearrangement links TRBV10-3 to TRBJ1-2, with D uncertain. The germline CDR1 and CDR2 sequences are ENHRY and SYGVKD. V was clipped by 11 bases and J by 7 bases, with 23 bases between them. CDR3 size: 14 residues. CDR3 protein: CASAPAGSPTGYTF. Here the CDR3 DNA reads TGTGCCTCCGCACCCGCGGGGTCTCCGACTGGCTACACCTTC.

The chain joins TRBV11-2 to TRBJ1-3; no firm D call. This CDR3 contains 17 residues. In germline, CDR1 is SGHAT, CDR2 FQNNGV. Trimming left V 1 base short and J 8 bases short, with 21 bases between. The CDR3 here is CASSLVWATDPMDTIYF. The CDR3 DNA is TGTGCCAGCAGCTTAGTTTGGGCCACCGATCCTATGGACACCATATATTTT.

This clone was observed a handful of times. The chain has TRBV19 and TRBJ1-5, with D unclear. In germline, CDR1 is LNHDA, CDR2 SQIVND (reference sequence). This CDR3 is 15 amino acids long. Between the trimmed V and J ends, which lost 8 bases and 1 base, there was a span of 15 bases. CDR3: CASHPSGRSNQPQHF. The DNA for the CDR3 is TGTGCCAGTCACCCGAGCGGCAGGAGCAATCAGCCCCAGCATTTT. The variable domain in full, with the rest retrieved from reference TRBV19 and TRBJ1-5, is DGGITQSPKYLFRKEGQNVTLSCEQNLNHDAMYWYRQDPGQGLRLIYYSQIVNDFQKGDIAEGYSVSREKKESFPLTVTSAQKNPTAFYLCASHPSGRSNQPQHFGDGTRLSIL.

The count of this clone is one. The rearrangement links TRBV6-6 to TRBJ1-5; 9 nucleotides line up with TRBD1. The CDR3 has 15 residues. Germline lookup yields CDR1 MNHNY and CDR2 SVGAGI (reference sequence). J was trimmed by 10 bases and V by 5 bases; bases with no gene match: 12. CDR3 sequence reads: CASSAGQGKGEPQHF. The CDR3 coding sequence is TGTGCCAGCAGTGCCGGACAGGGGAAAGGTGAACCCCAGCATTTT.

The chain combines TRBV19 with TRBJ2-1; tentative D call: TRBD1 (6 bases). The CDR3 runs 15 residues. With 5 bases removed from V and 1 base from J, the gap between germline ends came to 12 bases. Per the germline V gene, CDR1 is LNHDA and CDR2 is SQIVND (reference sequence). The CDR3: CASSLRTASYNEQFF. The CDR3, as DNA: TGTGCCAGTAGTCTCCGGACAGCTTCCTACAATGAGCAGTTCTTC.

The chain recombines TRBV2 with TRBJ1-2, with a possible D match to TRBD1 (6 bases). V lost 3 bases and J lost 4, with 12 bases in between. The CDR3 has 14 amino acids. CDR1 and CDR2 (germline): SNHLY, FYNNEI. The CDR3 region is CASSEGTSIYGYTF. CDR3 DNA sequence: TGTGCCAGCAGTGAGGGGACATCTATCTATGGCTACACCTTC. Looking up the rest from reference TRBV2 and TRBJ1-2 gives the full variable domain: EPEVTQTPSHQVTQMGQEVILRCVPISNHLYFYWYRQILGQKVEFLVSFYNNEISEKSEIFDDQFSVERPDGSNFTLKIRSTKLEDSAMYFCASSEGTSIYGYTFGSGTRLTVV.

V gene TRBV2 combines with J gene TRBJ2-7; tentatively, D is TRBD1 (6 bases). The V end was cut by 4 bases, the J end by 2 bases, with 12 bases between. The CDR3 spans 14 residues. The germline gives CDR1 SNHLY, CDR2 FYNNEI. The CDR3 here is CASSGLDSPYEQYV. The CDR3 DNA is TGTGCCAGCAGTGGACTGGACAGCCCCTACGAGCAGTACGTC.

The V and J genes are TRBV5-1 and TRBJ2-3, with TRBD1 matching 10 bases. The CDR3 length is 15 residues. Germline V gene lookup returns CDR1 SGHRS and CDR2 YFSETQ. With V trimmed by 4 bases and J by 1 base, 3 bases remained unmatched. DNA for the CDR3: TGCGCCAGCAGCCGAGGGACAGGGGGCACAGATACGCAGTATTTT. Translation gives CASSRGTGGTDTQYF. Supplemented by reference TRBV5-1 and TRBJ2-3, the full variable domain reads KAGVTQTPRYLIKTRGQQVTLSCSPISGHRSVSWYQQTPGQGLQFLFEYFSETQRNKGNFPGRFSGRQFSNSRSEMNVSTLELGDSALYLCASSRGTGGTDTQYFGPGTRLTVL.

This clone was seen only once. The chain joins TRBV6-5 to TRBJ1-4, with a weak D call TRBD1 (5 bases). V was cut by 7 bases and J by 3 bases, with 9 bases left in between. CDR1 and CDR2 from the germline V gene are MNHEY and SVGAGI. The CDR3 contains 13 residues. The DNA of the CDR3 is TGTGCCAGCAATGGGGCAGCTAATGAAAAACTGTTTTTT. Translating gives CASNGAANEKLFF.

The chain is built from TRBV11-2 and TRBJ1-1; weak D call: TRBD1 (5 bases). CDR1 is SGHAT, CDR2 FQNNGV, per germline. The CDR3 sequence is 15 residues long. V shed 4 bases and J shed 1 base, with 13 bases lying between them. The CDR3 DNA reads as TGTGCCAGCAGCTCCCCACGAACAGGGAACACTGAAGCTTTCTTT. Amino acid sequence: CASSSPRTGNTEAFF. Full variable domain (rest looked up from reference TRBV11-2 and TRBJ1-1): EAGVAQSPRYKIIEKRQSVAFWCNPISGHATLYWYQQILGQGPKLLIQFQNNGVVDDSQLPKDRFSAERLKGVDSTLKIQPAKLEDSAVYLCASSSPRTGNTEAFFGQGTRLTVV.

V is TRBV9 and J is TRBJ2-1, with 9 bases aligning to TRBD1. The CDR3 has 16 amino acids. V dropped 0 bases and J dropped 4; count of bases not matched to a gene: 5. Germline assignment: CDR1 SGDLS and CDR2 YYNGEE. This CDR3 reads CASSVGEGQGYNEQFF. In DNA, the CDR3 is TGTGCCAGCAGCGTAGGCGAGGGACAGGGTTACAATGAGCAGTTCTTC.